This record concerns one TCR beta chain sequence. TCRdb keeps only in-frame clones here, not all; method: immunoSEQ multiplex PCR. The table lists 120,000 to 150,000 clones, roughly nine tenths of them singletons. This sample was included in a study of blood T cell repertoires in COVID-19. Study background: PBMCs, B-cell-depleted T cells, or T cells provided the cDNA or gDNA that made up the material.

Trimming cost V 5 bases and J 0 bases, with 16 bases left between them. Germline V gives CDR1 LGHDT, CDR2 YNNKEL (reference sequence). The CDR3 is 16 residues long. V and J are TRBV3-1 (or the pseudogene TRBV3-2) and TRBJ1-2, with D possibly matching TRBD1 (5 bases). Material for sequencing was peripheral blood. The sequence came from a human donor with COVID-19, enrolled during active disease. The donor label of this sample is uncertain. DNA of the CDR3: TGTGCCAGCAGCGTTGACGGGGGGGAAGCTAACTATGGCTACACCTTC. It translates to CASSVDGGEANYGYTF.